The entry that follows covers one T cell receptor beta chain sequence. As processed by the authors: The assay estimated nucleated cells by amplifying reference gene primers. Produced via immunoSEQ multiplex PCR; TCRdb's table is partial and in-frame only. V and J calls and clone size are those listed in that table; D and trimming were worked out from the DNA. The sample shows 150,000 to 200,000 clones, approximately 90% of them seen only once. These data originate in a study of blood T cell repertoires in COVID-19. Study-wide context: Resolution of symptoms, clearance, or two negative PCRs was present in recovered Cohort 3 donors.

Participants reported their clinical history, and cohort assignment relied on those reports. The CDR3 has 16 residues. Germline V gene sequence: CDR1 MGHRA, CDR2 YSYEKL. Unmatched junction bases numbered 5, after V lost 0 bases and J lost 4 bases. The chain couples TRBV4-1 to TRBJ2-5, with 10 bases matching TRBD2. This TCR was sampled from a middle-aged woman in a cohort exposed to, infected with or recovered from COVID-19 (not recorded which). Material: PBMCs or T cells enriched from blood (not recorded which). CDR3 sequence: CASSQELAGVGETQYF. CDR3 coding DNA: TGCGCCAGCAGCCAAGAGCTAGCGGGAGTGGGAGAGACCCAGTACTTC.